This T cell receptor beta chain appears in the sequencing data of a study of blood T cell repertoires in COVID-19. About the study: Samples taken during acute and convalescent COVID-19 were collected in the United States, Italy and Spain. The analysed material was cDNA or gDNA that came from T cells, B-cell-depleted T cells, or PBMCs.

How the authors handled the data: From reference gene primer amplification, estimates of nucleated cell counts were derived. The assay was immunoSEQ multiplex PCR, and TCRdb's table has in-frame clones only and misses some. V and J calls and clone size are given by that table; D and trimming were obtained from the DNA. The sample lists approximately 250,000 clones; around 86% were seen once. This CDR3 region has 15 residues. The V gene's germline CDR1 is SGHVS and CDR2 FNYEAQ. V was trimmed by 6 bases and J by 4 bases, leaving 18 bases between them. The rearrangement links TRBV7-6 to TRBJ1-2; possible D gene TRBD1, 6 bases. Sequenced sample: peripheral blood. The receptor was derived from a man aged 25 to 45 who had recovered from COVID-19. The CDR3 protein is CASSYGDNSRYGYTF. As DNA, the CDR3 is TGTGCCAGCAGTTATGGGGACAACTCCCGCTATGGCTACACCTTC.